These T cell receptor beta chains were read from a single sample in a study of T cell responses to AZD1222 COVID-19 vaccine. The protocol was immunoSEQ multiplex PCR, while the TCRdb copy is restricted to in-frame clones and leaves out a portion. The sample records about 180,000 clones, around 90% being singletons. The source was peripheral blood, collected 28 days after the second AZD1222 dose. These receptors were taken from an adult who received the AZD1222 COVID-19 vaccine. Each CDR3 is given with its conserved first and last residue. Each record gives: J gene, V gene, D gene, clone size, CDR3 DNA, CDR3 protein. The D gene is left open where the match is weak. Clone size, where shown, is once, few, many, or a class for clones that have expanded.

TRBJ2-3 TRBV18 TRBD1 once TGTGCCAGCTCACGGGACAGGCCTTCTAGCACAGATACGCAGTATTTT CASSRDRPSSTDTQYF
TRBJ2-3 TRBV5-4 - - TGTGCCAGCAGCTTAGGGAGCACAGATACGCAGTATTTT CASSLGSTDTQYF
TRBJ2-7 TRBV9 TRBD1 once TGTGCCAGCAGCTCAGGGGGACAGTGGGGCTACGAGCAGTACTTC CASSSGGQWGYEQYF
TRBJ1-2 TRBV27 - - TGTGCCAGCAGTCCGGGCAGAAACTATGGCTACACCTTC CASSPGRNYGYTF
TRBJ1-5 TRBV7-2 - - TGTGCCAGCAGCTTAGAGGGTATTGGTCAGCCCCAGCATTTT CASSLEGIGQPQHF
TRBJ2-2 TRBV6-2/TRBV6-3 - - TGTGCCAGCAGCTCGGACAGAGCGAACACCGGGGAGCTGTTTTTT CASSSDRANTGELFF
TRBJ1-5 TRBV10-3 - - TGTGCCATCAGTGAGTCAGGGGACTTCGCCCAGCATTTT CAISESGDFAQHF
TRBJ2-7 TRBV4-1 TRBD2 - TGCGCCAGCAGCCAACTAGCGGGGGGGCTGGAGGAGCAGTACTTC CASSQLAGGLEEQYF
TRBJ1-2 TRBV4-1 - once TGCGCCAGCAGCCAGGTCCTGGGGGCGTCGGGGGGCTACACCTTC CASSQVLGASGGYTF
TRBJ2-3 TRBV10-2 - - TGCGCCAGCAGTGAGAATGGGGGGCCTAGCACAGATACGCAGTATTTT CASSENGGPSTDTQYF
TRBJ1-1 TRBV14 - - TGTGCCAGCAGCCTGACAGCGAACACTGAAGCTTTCTTT CASSLTANTEAFF
TRBJ2-3 TRBV7-2 - - TGTGCCAGCAACAGGGATGGGGCAGATACGCAGTATTTT CASNRDGADTQYF
TRBJ2-7 TRBV7-2 - - TGTGCCAGCAGCTTAAGTGGGTCCTACGAGCAGTACTTC CASSLSGSYEQYF
TRBJ2-3 TRBV19 TRBD1 - TGTGCCAGTAGTATAGGGAGACAGGGGGCAGGAGATACGCAGTATTTT CASSIGRQGAGDTQYF
TRBJ1-1 TRBV5-1 - - TGCGCCAGCAGCCGGGACATAGGCACTGAAGCTTTCTTT CASSRDIGTEAFF
TRBJ1-2 TRBV30 - - TGTGCCTGGTCCAGGGTAGGCTACACCTTC CAWSRVGYTF
TRBJ1-1 TRBV6-6 - - TGTGCCAGCAGACCCACACCCCCGAACACTGAAGCTTTCTTT CASRPTPPNTEAFF
TRBJ1-3 TRBV11-2 - - TGTGCCAGCAGCTTAGCCCAGGGACTCTCTGGAAACACCATATATTTT CASSLAQGLSGNTIYF
TRBJ2-7 TRBV12-3/TRBV12-4 - - TGTGCCAGCAAACTGGGGGCCGAGCAGTACTTC CASKLGAEQYF
TRBJ1-2 TRBV3-1/TRBV3-2 - few TGTGCCAGCAGCCAAGACCGTGGACCCTATGGCTACACCTTC CASSQDRGPYGYTF
TRBJ2-2 TRBV7-3 - - TGTGCCAGCAGCTTATCGGTGGCCGGGGAGCTGTTTTTT CASSLSVAGELFF
TRBJ2-6 TRBV4-1 - few TGCGCCAGCAGCCAAAGGGGGGAGGGAACTGGGGCCAACGTCCTGACTTTC CASSQRGEGTGANVLTF
TRBJ1-3 TRBV7-2 - - TGTGCCAGCAGCTTAAGTACCCATTCGGGAAACACCATATATTTT CASSLSTHSGNTIYF
TRBJ1-3 TRBV4-1 TRBD1 - TGCGCCAGCAGCCAGGACAGGTTATCTGGAAACACCATATATTTT CASSQDRLSGNTIYF
TRBJ2-7 TRBV15 - - TGTGCCACCAGCAGATTGATGGGCGGGACTCCCCTTTTTGAGGAGCAGTACTTC CATSRLMGGTPLFEEQYF
TRBJ2-1 TRBV9 TRBD2 once TGTGCCAGCGGCCGGGGACTAGCGGCCTCCTACAATGAGCAGTTCTTC CASGRGLAASYNEQFF
TRBJ2-3 TRBV3-1/TRBV3-2 - - TGTGCCAGCAGCCAAGACGGGACAAGAGTGGATACGCAGTATTTT CASSQDGTRVDTQYF
TRBJ2-1 TRBV5-1 TRBD2 - TGCGCCAGCAGCTTAACCGGCGGGGGGACGGTCGATGAGCAGTTCTTC CASSLTGGGTVDEQFF
TRBJ2-7 TRBV29-1 TRBD2 - TGCAGGGACCTAGCGGGGGGGGAAATATACGAGCAGTACTTC CRDLAGGEIYEQYF
TRBJ2-1 TRBV11-2 TRBD1 - TGTGCCAGCAGCCCAAGATCAGGGGGCGTTCTAAATGAGCAGTTCTTC CASSPRSGGVLNEQFF
TRBJ2-7 TRBV6-5 - - TGTGCCAGCAGCCCAACCGGGTACGTCACCTACGAGCAGTACTTC CASSPTGYVTYEQYF
TRBJ1-2 TRBV12-3/TRBV12-4 - - TGTGCCAGCAGTTTAGGGCAGGGTCACGGCTACACCTTC CASSLGQGHGYTF
TRBJ1-1 TRBV6-2/TRBV6-3 - - TGTGCCAGCAGTCCGGGGGGGCGGAACACTGAAGCTTTCTTT CASSPGGRNTEAFF
TRBJ2-7 TRBV10-2 TRBD2 - TGCGCCAGCGGAGATAGCGGGGCCTACGAGCAGTACTTC CASGDSGAYEQYF
TRBJ1-1 TRBV11-2 - - TGTGCCAGCAGCTTAGGTGTGGCGACTGAAGCTTTCTTT CASSLGVATEAFF
TRBJ2-7 TRBV10-3 - - TGTGCCATCAGAGCAGACACTGCGGGGCGCGCCTACGAGCAGTACTTC CAIRADTAGRAYEQYF
TRBJ1-2 TRBV6-2/TRBV6-3 - few TGTGCCAGCAGTGACACCCCACAGGCGGCCCTGGATGGTACTGGGGGCTACACCTTC CASSDTPQAALDGTGGYTF
TRBJ1-2 TRBV5-4 TRBD1 - TGTGCCAGCGGCCGACAGGGCGCGTATGGCTACACCTTC CASGRQGAYGYTF
TRBJ2-3 TRBV12-3/TRBV12-4 - - TGTGCCAGCAGTTTAACAAATACGCAGTATTTT CASSLTNTQYF
TRBJ2-1 TRBV9 TRBD1 - TGTGCCAGCAGCTTACTCGGGACAGGGTACGTTAATGAGCAGTTCTTC CASSLLGTGYVNEQFF